One TCR beta chain is described in this entry. This sample was included in a study of shared T cell receptors in the human thymus. The assay was immunoSEQ multiplex PCR, and TCRdb's table has in-frame clones only and misses some. The data show 700,000 or so clones, around 85% seen once. The CDR3 is made up of 15 amino acids. V lost 0 bases, J lost 1 base, and 2 bases stayed unmatched. Germline-derived CDR1 and CDR2 are MNHEY and SVGAGI. These data are also associated with another study on human thymus T cells.

Material for sequencing was thymocytes. The chain joins TRBV6-5 to TRBJ1-1, with 7 nucleotides matching TRBD1. This TCR derives from a girl in the first two years of life with a congenital heart defect. CDR3 in amino acids: CASSYSDRENTEAFF. The CDR3 DNA sequence: TGTGCCAGCAGTTACTCAGACAGGGAGAACACTGAAGCTTTCTTT.